This TCR beta chain was profiled in a study of OX40 agonist ivuxolimab in advanced cancers. The germline CDR1 and CDR2 sequences are MNHNY and SVGAGI (reference sequence). The CDR3 is 13 amino acids. Trimming took 0 bases from V and 7 from J, leaving 9 bases between them. As to this clone: What it binds is unknown.

The study, taken as a whole, reports: It was not determined which antigens were specifically recognized by the peripheral T cells that had undergone clonal expansion.

The repertoire was sequenced with immunoSEQ multiplex PCR; TCRdb's copy has only in-frame clones and lacks some. The data show 70,000 or so clones, with 92% seen just once and roughly 10% held by the top ten. The TCR sequence derives from an adult with an advanced solid tumor such as melanoma, head and neck, liver or kidney cancer. The sequencing used CD4+ or CD8+ T cells sorted from blood, collected in a trial of the OX40 agonist ivuxolimab. The chain is built from TRBV6-6 and TRBJ1-2, with D tentatively TRBD1 (5 bases). The CDR3 loop is CASSYSRRGGYTF. Here the CDR3 DNA reads TGTGCCAGCAGTTACTCGCGAAGGGGTGGCTACACCTTC.